Below, 9 T cell receptor beta chains from the same sample are listed, as sequenced in a study of T cells after yellow fever vaccination. TCRdb reprocessed the 5' RACE reads with MiXCR, giving one entry per CDR3 protein. The sample lists about 130,000 distinct CDR3 sequences, 7.4% occurring once. The sequencing here drew on CD4+ T cells sorted from PBMCs, taken roughly 10 days after the first yellow fever vaccination. These receptors all come from a man younger than 30 who received the YFV17D yellow fever vaccine.

The CDR3 loop is CASSLSSSGVYEQYF. CDR3 DNA sequence: TGTGCCAGCAGCCTTAGCTCCTCCGGAGTCTACGAGCAGTACTTC. J is TRBJ2-7 and V is TRBV4-2; D remains unclear. Trimming left V 4 bases short and J 3 bases short, with 16 bases between. The germline V gene encodes CDR1 LGHNA and CDR2 YNFKEQ. The CDR3 consists of 15 residues.

This clonotype was detected ten times or more. CDR3 sequence reads: CSASSREEQFF. CDR3 nucleotides: TGCAGTGCTAGCTCCCGAGAGGAGCAGTTCTTC. This chain uses TRBV20-1 with TRBJ2-1; no definite D call. The CDR3 has 11 amino acids. Germline V CDR1 and CDR2: DFQATT, SNEGSKA (reference sequence). Trimming shortened V by 3 bases and J by 10 bases, and 10 bases separated the two germline ends.

The V call is TRBV5-1, the J call TRBJ2-1; 11 positions agree with TRBD2. Germline V lookup: CDR1 SGHRS, CDR2 YFSETQ. V dropped 7 bases and J dropped 10; count of bases not matched to a gene: 10. The CDR3 length is 14 residues. The CDR3 DNA reads TGCGCCAGCGGGTTAGCGGGGGGGCCAAGAGAGCAGTTCTTC. Translation: CASGLAGGPREQFF. The full variable domain, rest sourced from reference TRBV5-1 and TRBJ2-1, is KAGVTQTPRYLIKTRGQQVTLSCSPISGHRSVSWYQQTPGQGLQFLFEYFSETQRNKGNFPGRFSGRQFSNSRSEMNVSTLELGDSALYLCASGLAGGPREQFFGPGTRLTVL.

This clonotype was detected many times. J is TRBJ2-3 and V is TRBV13; D gene uncertain. The germline gives CDR1 PRHDT, CDR2 FYEKMQ (reference sequence). Deletions cut 3 bases from V and 6 bases from J, with 10 bases between. The CDR3 contains 13 residues. CDR3 nucleotide sequence: TGTGCCAGCAGCTTTCTGGCAGTCGATACGCAGTATTTT. Translating gives CASSFLAVDTQYF.

This clonotype was seen ten or more times. For the CDR3, the DNA is TGTGCCAGCAGCGTAGGTACAGGAGACGACACAGATACGCAGTATTTT. Translated, it gives CASSVGTGDDTDTQYF. The V gene is TRBV9, the J gene TRBJ2-3; D might be TRBD1 (5 bases). The CDR3 is 16 amino acids. Germline assignment: CDR1 SGDLS and CDR2 YYNGEE. The germline V and J ends were trimmed by 0 bases and 2 bases, with 13 bases remaining between them.

The chain couples TRBV18 to TRBJ1-1; 9 positions match TRBD1. In germline, CDR1 is KGHSH, CDR2 LQKENI. The CDR3 is 12 amino acids. V lost 4 bases and J lost 10; bases outside the gene matches: 4. The CDR3 sequence is CASSQETGGAFF. As DNA, the CDR3 is TGTGCCAGCTCACAGGAGACAGGGGGAGCTTTCTTT.

This clonotype appeared many times. This chain links TRBV11-2 with TRBJ2-7, with a possible D match to TRBD1 (6 bases). The CDR3 runs 14 residues. The V end lost 0 bases, the J end lost 3 bases, and 9 bases lay between the germline ends. Per the germline V gene, CDR1 is SGHAT and CDR2 is FQNNGV. In DNA form, the CDR3 reads TGTGCCAGCAGCTTAGACGGACAGTACTACGAGCAGTACTTC. It codes for CASSLDGQYYEQYF.

The chain is built from TRBV9 and TRBJ2-1; TRBD2 agrees at 10 bases. This CDR3 has 16 residues. Looked up from germline, CDR1 is SGDLS and CDR2 is YYNGEE. Losses at the gene ends were 0 bases for V and 8 bases for J; bases not matched to a gene: 8. CDR3 nucleotide sequence: TGTGCCAGCAGCGTAGCTGGTAGCGGGGGGAGCGATGAGCAGTTCTTC. Its translation is CASSVAGSGGSDEQFF.

Remarks on this clonotype: A much larger clone sits a single nucleotide away, making a read error possible. This chain uses TRBV30 with TRBJ2-1; perhaps TRBD1 as D (5 bases). CDR1 is GTSNPN, CDR2 SVGIG, per germline (reference sequence). The V end was cut by 2 bases, the J end by 7 bases, with 15 bases between. CDR3 length equals 14 residues. CDR3 amino acids: CAWSKGSAANEQFF. CDR3 DNA sequence: TGTGCCTGGAGTAAGGGGTCGGCTGCAAATGAGCAGTTCTTC.